One sample yielded the 27 T cell receptor beta chains listed below, sequenced in a study of T cell changes during pregnancy in multiple sclerosis. Assay used: immunoSEQ multiplex PCR; TCRdb lists only in-frame clones, some missing. The sample records over 60,000 clones, roughly 91% being singletons. Sequencing was performed on peripheral blood, taken in the third trimester of pregnancy. These receptors originate from a female donor in good health, enrolled as a control in a pregnancy study.

The genes are TRBV2 and TRBJ2-2, with a weak D call TRBD1 (6 bases). The V gene's germline CDR1 is SNHLY and CDR2 FYNNEI. Trimming removed 8 bases from V and 2 bases from J, with 15 bases in between. CDR3 size: 15 residues. The CDR3, as DNA: TGTGCCAGCGACGGGGACACTGTAAACACCGGGGAGCTGTTTTTT. Amino acid sequence: CASDGDTVNTGELFF.

The V gene is TRBV28, the J gene TRBJ2-1; possible D gene TRBD1, 6 bases. The germline V gene has CDR1 MDHEN and CDR2 SYDVKM. CDR3 length: 14 residues. V was cut by 2 bases and J by 11 bases, with 16 bases left in between. The CDR3 coding sequence is TGTGCCAGCAGTTTACCAGGGGCTAACCCAAAGCAGTTCTTC. Encoded protein: CASSLPGANPKQFF.

The J gene is TRBJ1-4, the V gene TRBV6-1, with 9 positions matching TRBD1. The CDR3 consists of 16 residues. V dropped 3 bases and J dropped 2; count of bases not matched to a gene: 4. CDR1 and CDR2 from the germline V gene are MNHNS and SASEGT. CDR3 DNA sequence: TGTGCCAGCAGTGATCGGACAGGGGCGACTAATGAAAAACTGTTTTTT. Its translation: CASSDRTGATNEKLFF.

This clone was recorded only once. CDR3 sequence (DNA): TGCGCCAGCAGCGGGCTAGCGGGAGCCGGCGGGGAGCTGTTTTTT. It translates to CASSGLAGAGGELFF. The V call is TRBV5-1, the J call TRBJ2-2, with TRBD2 matching 10 bases. Trimming took 4 bases from V and 7 from J; bases not matched to a gene: 7. CDR3 length: 15 amino acids. Per germline, CDR1 SGHRS and CDR2 YFSETQ.

The chain employs TRBV5-4 and TRBJ2-5, with 10 bases that match TRBD1. The germline gives CDR1 SGHNT, CDR2 YYREEE (reference sequence). The CDR3 contains 16 residues. The V gene end was trimmed by 2 bases and the J gene end by 4 bases; junction bases not matched to a gene: 8. CDR3 coding DNA: TGTGCCAGCAGCTTAAAAACCGGGACAGGGGCAGAGACCCAGTACTTC. Translated: CASSLKTGTGAETQYF.

V and J are TRBV7-2 and TRBJ2-3, with 9 bases lining up with TRBD2. V was clipped by 2 bases and J by 5 bases; unmatched bases: 5. The CDR3 covers 15 residues. The germline V gene has CDR1 SGHTA and CDR2 FQGNSA. The CDR3 sequence is CASSLQLAGIDTQYF. As DNA, the CDR3 is TGTGCCAGCAGCTTACAACTAGCGGGTATAGATACGCAGTATTTT.

This clone was recorded once. The chain employs TRBV7-8 and TRBJ2-1; weak D call: TRBD2 (5 bases). V dropped 5 bases and J dropped 7 bases, with 12 bases sitting between them. The CDR3 is 13 residues long. Germline V gene data show CDR1 as SGHVS and CDR2 as FQNEAQ. The CDR3 spells CASSPGVGNEQFF. The CDR3 DNA reads as TGTGCCAGCAGCCCCGGGGTCGGGAATGAGCAGTTCTTC.

The chain joins TRBV29-1 to TRBJ2-5, with TRBD2 as a possible D gene (7 bases). V was pared by 8 bases and J by 1 base, with 32 bases between. In germline, CDR1 is SQVTM, CDR2 ANQGSEA. CDR3 length equals 19 residues. The chain's CDR3 is CSPRGESYRARGGQETQYF. The CDR3 DNA follows: TGCAGCCCCCGGGGGGAATCTTACAGGGCTCGGGGTGGCCAAGAGACCCAGTACTTC.

CDR3 coding DNA: TGCGCCAGCAGCTTTGCAGGACAGCCCTCTGGAAACACCATATATTTT. Amino acids: CASSFAGQPSGNTIYF. The chain couples TRBV5-1 to TRBJ1-3, with D possibly being TRBD1 (6 bases). The CDR3 sequence is 16 residues long. V was shortened by 2 bases and J by 0 bases, with 12 bases between the two germline ends. The germline V gene encodes CDR1 SGHRS and CDR2 YFSETQ.

V usage is TRBV7-9 and J usage is TRBJ2-5, with 7 bases identical to TRBD2. Germline CDR1 is SEHNR and CDR2 is FQNEAQ (reference sequence). The CDR3 is 16 amino acids. After removal of 4 bases from V and 4 bases from J, the junction contained 12 bases not matched to a gene. CDR3 region: CASSSSGGRVGETQYF. The DNA of the CDR3 is TGTGCCAGCAGCTCGTCCGGCGGGAGAGTTGGAGAGACCCAGTACTTC.

The V call is TRBV7-2, the J call TRBJ2-7, with D possibly being TRBD2 (6 bases). Germline values: CDR1 SGHTA, CDR2 FQGNSA. CDR3 size: 14 residues. V dropped 3 bases and J dropped 0 bases, with 9 bases sitting between them. The CDR3 is CASSLGGYSYEQYF. The CDR3 DNA reads as TGTGCCAGCAGCTTGGGGGGATACTCCTACGAGCAGTACTTC.

In DNA, the CDR3 is TGCGCCAGCAGCCATCCGGGACTAGCGGGGACCTACGAGCAGTACTTC. Translating it yields CASSHPGLAGTYEQYF. This sequence joins TRBV4-1 and TRBJ2-7, with TRBD2 matching over 13 bases. With 3 bases clipped from V and 2 bases from J, the junction kept 4 bases outside the gene matches. This CDR3 spans 16 amino acids. CDR1 is MGHRA, CDR2 YSYEKL, per germline.

This clone is a singleton in its sample. This sequence joins TRBV19 and TRBJ1-4; a possible D gene is TRBD1 (5 bases). Germline lookup yields CDR1 LNHDA and CDR2 SQIVND (reference sequence). The V gene lost 6 bases and the J gene lost 0 bases, with 11 bases spanning the gap. The CDR3 sequence is 15 residues long. This CDR3 is CASSRAGATNEKLFF. The CDR3 nucleotides read TGTGCCAGTAGCAGGGCGGGAGCAACTAATGAAAAACTGTTTTTT. The full variable domain, completed using reference TRBV19 and TRBJ1-4, is DGGITQSPKYLFRKEGQNVTLSCEQNLNHDAMYWYRQDPGQGLRLIYYSQIVNDFQKGDIAEGYSVSREKKESFPLTVTSAQKNPTAFYLCASSRAGATNEKLFFGSGTQLSVL.

The chain is built from TRBV6-5 and TRBJ2-7, with D unresolved. CDR3 length: 13 amino acids. CDR1 is MNHEY, CDR2 SVGAGI, per germline. V lost 5 bases and J lost 0, with 8 bases in between. The chain's CDR3 is CASSRGLSYEQYF. The CDR3 region has the DNA TGTGCCAGCAGTCGCGGCCTCTCCTACGAGCAGTACTTC.

The count of this clone is one. V is TRBV21-1 and J is TRBJ2-1; TRBD2 is the table's D call and was not checked against the DNA. TRBV21-1 is annotated as a pseudogene. This CDR3 is 17 amino acids long. This CDR3 is CASSKAISGRLYNEQFF. CDR3 DNA sequence: TGTGCCAGCAGCAAAGCGATTAGCGGGAGACTCTACAATGAGCAGTTCTTC.

This clone was picked up one time. The chain joins TRBV25-1 to TRBJ2-2; D gene uncertain. From germline, CDR1 is MGHDK and CDR2 SYGVNS. This CDR3 spans 14 amino acids. Trimming cost V 5 bases and J 4 bases, with 11 bases left between them. CDR3 in DNA: TGTGCCAGCAGTCCCTCTACGGGCACCGGGGAGCTGTTTTTT. Amino acid sequence: CASSPSTGTGELFF.

V gene TRBV7-2 combines with J gene TRBJ1-1, with D perhaps matching TRBD1 (5 bases). Trimming removed 4 bases at V and 8 bases at J, with 26 bases between. Germline CDR1 reads SGHTA; CDR2 reads FQGNSA. This CDR3 has 17 residues. The CDR3 spells CASSSRVQGIGGSEAFF. The CDR3 DNA is TGTGCCAGCAGCTCCAGGGTTCAGGGCATAGGAGGGTCCGAAGCTTTCTTT.

This chain links TRBV5-3 with TRBJ2-3, with D possibly matching TRBD1 (5 bases). TRBV5-3 is reported as an ORF; its role is uncertain. CDR3 length: 16 amino acids. Trimming took off 1 base at V and 6 bases at J, with 18 bases between the two ends. This CDR3 is CARSLKKNRPSDTQYF. In nucleotides, the CDR3 is TGTGCCAGAAGCTTGAAAAAAAACAGGCCAAGTGATACGCAGTATTTT.

This clone occurred a few times. The V call is TRBV4-2, the J call TRBJ1-5, with 7 bases lining up with TRBD1. In germline, CDR1 is LGHNA, CDR2 YNFKEQ. CDR3 length equals 14 residues. V shed 4 bases and J 5 bases; nucleotides not matched to a gene: 5. The DNA for the CDR3 is TGTGCCAGCAGCCCCCGGGACAGCGATCAGCCCCAGCATTTT. Encoded protein: CASSPRDSDQPQHF.

The rearrangement uses TRBV6-6 and TRBJ1-1, with 7 bases identical to TRBD1. The CDR3 spans 14 residues. Trimming took 7 bases from V and 4 from J; bases not matched to a gene: 9. CDR1 and CDR2 (germline): MNHNY, SVGAGI (reference sequence). CDR3: CASILDRVGTEAFF. The CDR3 nucleotides are TGTGCCAGCATCTTAGACAGGGTTGGCACTGAAGCTTTCTTT.

The J gene is TRBJ1-6, the V gene TRBV19; D is unresolved. Trimming left V 1 base short and J 6 bases short, with 7 bases between. From germline, CDR1 is LNHDA and CDR2 SQIVND (reference sequence). CDR3 length equals 14 residues. Here the CDR3 reads CASSIVTGNSPLHF. The CDR3 nucleotides are TGTGCCAGTAGTATAGTGACGGGTAATTCACCCCTCCACTTT.

CDR3 sequence (DNA): TGTGCCTGGAGTCTGGGGGCTCAGCCCCAGCATTTT. Translating it yields CAWSLGAQPQHF. The V gene is TRBV30, the J gene TRBJ1-5; the D gene is possibly TRBD1 (6 bases). The CDR3 contains 12 residues. The germline V gene has CDR1 GTSNPN and CDR2 SVGIG (reference sequence). V was pared by 2 bases and J by 6 bases, with 8 bases between.

A word on this clone: This sample includes further DNA sequences coding for the same CDR3. The chain recombines TRBV7-6 with TRBJ1-1; a possible D gene is TRBD1 (6 bases). The CDR3 totals 14 residues. With 6 bases removed from V and 2 bases from J, the gap between germline ends came to 13 bases. The V gene's germline CDR1 is SGHVS and CDR2 FNYEAQ. The CDR3 here is CASSSGQTNTEAFF. As DNA, the CDR3 is TGTGCCAGCAGTTCTGGACAGACCAACACTGAAGCTTTCTTT.

The chain has TRBV6-1 and TRBJ1-1; TRBD1 is a possible D gene (5 bases). CDR1 MNHNS and CDR2 SASEGT come from the germline V gene. The CDR3 has 13 amino acids. The V and J ends lost 6 bases and 8 bases respectively, with 16 bases between them. Written as DNA, the CDR3 is TGTGCCAGCAGAGTGGACGGGACTGCCGAAGCTTTCTTT. Translated, it gives CASRVDGTAEAFF.

The CDR3 DNA sequence: TGCAGTGCTCCAGCTAACTATGGCTACACCTTC. Its translation: CSAPANYGYTF. The rearrangement uses TRBV20-1 and TRBJ1-2; no definite D call. V dropped 5 bases and J dropped 0 bases, with 4 bases sitting between them. CDR1 is DFQATT, CDR2 SNEGSKA, per germline (reference sequence). This CDR3 is 11 amino acids long.

This chain joins TRBV6-5 and TRBJ1-1, with D perhaps matching TRBD1 (6 bases). The CDR3 extends over 14 amino acids. The germline CDR1 and CDR2 sequences are MNHEY and SVGAGI. V was trimmed by 10 bases and J by 0 bases, leaving 15 bases between them. Here the CDR3 DNA reads TGTGCCACCTCAACCAGGGGATTGAACACTGAAGCTTTCTTT. Its protein product is CATSTRGLNTEAFF.

V and J are TRBV6-1 and TRBJ2-5, with 8 bases fitting TRBD1. CDR1 and CDR2 from the germline V gene are MNHNS and SASEGT. The CDR3 is 14 amino acids. V gave up 6 bases and J gave up 0 bases; unmatched junction bases: 3. CDR3 DNA sequence: TGTGCCAGCAGACAGGGGGAGAACCAAGAGACCCAGTACTTC. Amino acid sequence: CASRQGENQETQYF.